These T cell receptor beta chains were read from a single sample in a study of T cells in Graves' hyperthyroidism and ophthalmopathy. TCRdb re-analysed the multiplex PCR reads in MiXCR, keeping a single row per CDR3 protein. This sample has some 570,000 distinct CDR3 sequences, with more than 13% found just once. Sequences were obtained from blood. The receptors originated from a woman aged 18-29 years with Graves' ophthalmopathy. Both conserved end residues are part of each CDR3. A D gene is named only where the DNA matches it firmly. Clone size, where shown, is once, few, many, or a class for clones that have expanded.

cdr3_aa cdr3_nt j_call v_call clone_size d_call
CASRPGLGNEQFF TGTGCCAGCAGACCGGGACTAGGTAATGAGCAGTTCTTC TRBJ2-1 TRBV12-3/TRBV12-4 many TRBD2
CASAEQAGTQYF TGTGCCAGCGCGGAACAGGCGGGGACCCAGTACTTC TRBJ2-5 TRBV6-1 - -
CASSSEGGTNEKLFF TGTGCCAGCAGTTCCGAGGGGGGGACTAATGAAAAACTGTTTTTT TRBJ1-4 TRBV28 few -
CASSLRKREDNEQFF TGTGCCAGCAGTTTACGCAAGCGGGAGGACAATGAGCAGTTCTTC TRBJ2-1 TRBV12-3/TRBV12-4 few TRBD2
CASSQVVRDRPKDTQYF TGCGCCAGCAGCCAAGTCGTCCGGGACAGGCCAAAGGATACGCAGTATTTT TRBJ2-3 TRBV4-1 - TRBD1
CASSLERSSNQPQHF TGTGCCAGCAGCTTAGAACGGTCTAGCAATCAGCCCCAGCATTTT TRBJ1-5 TRBV7-2 many -
CASSLVEVGGGQYF TGTGCCAGCAGTTTGGTTGAGGTTGGAGGGGGGCAGTACTTC TRBJ2-7 TRBV12-3/TRBV12-4 many -
CASSRGLAGGPSYEQYF TGTGCCAGCAGCCGAGGACTAGCGGGAGGGCCGTCGTACGAGCAGTACTTC TRBJ2-7 TRBV7-2 many TRBD2
CASSYSGTGVVSYNSPLHF TGCGCCAGCAGCTATTCCGGGACAGGGGTGGTATCCTATAATTCACCCCTCCACTTT TRBJ1-6 TRBV5-1 few TRBD1
CASRPGQGGGNQPQHF TGTGCCAGCAGACCCGGGCAGGGGGGCGGCAATCAGCCCCAGCATTTT TRBJ1-5 TRBV28 many TRBD1
CASSYRQGGEQYF TGTGCCAGCAGCTATAGACAGGGGGGCGAGCAGTACTTC TRBJ2-7 TRBV27 many TRBD1
CSVWGVDTYNEQFF TGCAGCGTTTGGGGGGTGGACACCTACAATGAGCAGTTCTTC TRBJ2-1 TRBV29-1 many -
CASIQGAGAEAFF TGTGCCAGCATCCAGGGGGCGGGCGCTGAAGCTTTCTTT TRBJ1-1 TRBV6-2/TRBV6-3 - TRBD1
CASSQDSSISNQPQHF TGCGCCAGCAGTCAGGACAGTTCGATTAGCAATCAGCCCCAGCATTTT TRBJ1-5 TRBV4-1 - -
CASSIVTTGKDEQYF TGTGCCAGTAGTATCGTAACGACAGGGAAGGACGAGCAGTACTTC TRBJ2-7 TRBV19 few TRBD1
CASSQDLFDRANTEAFF TGTGCCAGCAGCCAAGATTTATTCGACAGGGCGAACACTGAAGCTTTCTTT TRBJ1-1 TRBV14 many TRBD1
CASSESGGRYEQYF TGCGCCAGCAGTGAGTCGGGGGGACGCTACGAGCAGTACTTC TRBJ2-7 TRBV10-1 once -
CASSYKTGADTQYF TGTGCCAGCAGTTACAAAACAGGGGCCGATACGCAGTATTTT TRBJ2-3 TRBV6-2/TRBV6-3 few TRBD1
CASRYGTDNSPLHF TGTGCCAGTAGATACGGGACAGATAATTCACCCCTCCACTTT TRBJ1-6 TRBV19 - TRBD1
CASSLDRGHEQYF TGTGCCAGCAGCTTAGACAGGGGACACGAGCAGTACTTC TRBJ2-7 TRBV11-2 many -
CAWSGTVNQPQHF TGTGCCTGGAGTGGGACAGTTAATCAGCCCCAGCATTTT TRBJ1-5 TRBV30 many -
CASSLGRYEQFF TGTGCCAGCAGCTTAGGGCGGTATGAGCAGTTCTTC TRBJ2-1 TRBV7-2 many -
CASSLGGAGTNYGYTF TGTGCCAGCAGCTTGGGAGGGGCGGGGACCAACTATGGCTACACCTTC TRBJ1-2 TRBV5-5 few -
CASSLARGGSYNEQFF TGTGCCAGCAGTTTAGCGCGAGGAGGGTCCTACAATGAGCAGTTCTTC TRBJ2-1 TRBV12-3/TRBV12-4 many -
CASSFAGDSPLHF TGTGCCAGCAGTTTCGCGGGGGATTCACCCCTCCACTTT TRBJ1-6 TRBV12-3/TRBV12-4 many -
CSARAWAGDHNEQFF TGCAGTGCTAGAGCGTGGGCGGGAGATCACAATGAGCAGTTCTTC TRBJ2-1 TRBV20-1 few TRBD2
CASSYSLAGGNYEQYF TGTGCCAGCAGTTACTCACTAGCGGGAGGCAATTACGAGCAGTACTTC TRBJ2-7 TRBV6-2/TRBV6-3 many TRBD2
CASSLTIPRDREFYGYTF TGTGCCAGCAGTTTGACAATACCCCGGGACAGGGAGTTCTATGGCTACACCTTC TRBJ1-2 TRBV27 many TRBD1
CASSSTGTYNEQFF TGTGCCAGCAGCTCAACCGGGACCTATAATGAGCAGTTCTTC TRBJ2-1 TRBV27 many -
CATSFRADLSTDTQYF TGTGCCACCAGCTTCAGAGCGGACCTGAGCACAGATACGCAGTATTTT TRBJ2-3 TRBV15 many -
CSVPWAGNTIYF TGCAGCGTTCCTTGGGCTGGAAACACCATATATTTT TRBJ1-3 TRBV29-1 - -
CAISGGRGTGDYEQYF TGTGCCATCAGTGGGGGACGGGGTACAGGGGACTACGAGCAGTACTTC TRBJ2-7 TRBV10-3 many TRBD1
CASSSQGLETQYF TGTGCCAGCAGCTCCCAAGGACTAGAGACCCAGTACTTC TRBJ2-5 TRBV28 many -
CASSEAGQGSNEQFF TGTGCCAGCAGTGAAGCGGGCCAGGGGAGCAATGAGCAGTTCTTC TRBJ2-1 TRBV6-1 many -
CASSLLTSGAGELFF TGTGCCAGCAGCTTATTGACTAGCGGGGCTGGGGAGCTGTTTTTT TRBJ2-2 TRBV7-3 many TRBD2
CASSQDFDYSTGELFF TGTGCCAGCAGCCAAGATTTCGACTACTCCACCGGGGAGCTGTTTTTT TRBJ2-2 TRBV3-1 many -
CASSYDYTGELFF TGTGCCAGCAGTTACGACTACACCGGGGAGCTGTTTTTT TRBJ2-2 TRBV6-6 - -
CASSPSVGEKLFF TGTGCCAGTAGTCCCTCTGTTGGTGAAAAACTGTTTTTT TRBJ1-4 TRBV19 many -
CASSPTSGRAIRTQYF TGTGCCAGCAGTCCGACTAGCGGGAGGGCCATTCGGACGCAGTATTTT TRBJ2-3 TRBV6-1 few TRBD2
CASSFGVWRPSSGNTIYF TGTGCCAGCAGTTTCGGCGTTTGGCGACCGAGCTCTGGAAACACCATATATTTT TRBJ1-3 TRBV12-3/TRBV12-4 many -
CASSDGENQETQYF TGTGCCAGCAGTGATGGGGAGAACCAAGAGACCCAGTACTTC TRBJ2-5 TRBV2 many -
CSASPPTTTKAFF TGCAGTGCTAGTCCCCCCACCACAACAAAAGCTTTCTTT TRBJ1-1 TRBV20-1 - -
CASSAGTGITDTQYF TGTGCCAGCAGCGCAGGGACAGGGATCACAGATACGCAGTATTTT TRBJ2-3 TRBV9 few TRBD1
CAWSEGAINQPQHF TGTGCCTGGAGTGAAGGGGCGATCAATCAGCCCCAGCATTTT TRBJ1-5 TRBV30 - -
CASSPNKLAGGQYF TGTGCCAGCAGCCCAAATAAACTAGCGGGAGGGCAGTACTTC TRBJ2-7 TRBV6-1 many TRBD2
CSAPTSGRGTDTQYF TGCAGTGCTCCGACTAGCGGGAGGGGGACAGATACGCAGTATTTT TRBJ2-3 TRBV20-1 - TRBD2
CASSQDGLSGEELFF TGCGCCAGCAGCCAAGATGGGCTCTCAGGCGAGGAGCTGTTTTTT TRBJ2-2 TRBV4-1 few -
CASSFMRYPVSSRSDTQYF TGTGCCAGCAGCTTTATGAGATACCCAGTCTCTAGCCGTTCAGATACGCAGTATTTT TRBJ2-3 TRBV3-1 many -